The 8 T cell receptor beta chains given below trace back to one sample, sequenced in a study of T cell repertoires in cytomegalovirus infection. TCRdb re-analysed the reads in MiXCR, keeping a single row per CDR3 protein. The profile covers about 680,000 distinct CDR3 sequences, with about 24% appearing a single time and less than 10% taken by the ten largest. Sequenced: CD8+ T cells from PBMCs. Receptors were obtained from a human donor in good health (CMV status not recorded). Some clones in this sample may be carry-over from other donors' samples.

There are a few counts of this clonotype. The chain links TRBV19 to TRBJ2-1; D might be TRBD2 (5 bases). Germline V gene data show CDR1 as LNHDA and CDR2 as SQIVND (reference sequence). Between the trimmed V and J ends, which lost 6 bases and 8 bases, there was a span of 14 bases. CDR3 length: 13 amino acids. DNA for the CDR3: TGTGCCAGTAGCCTTACGGGCGGGCATGAGCAGTTCTTC. This sequence encodes CASSLTGGHEQFF.

In this sample, this clonotype turned up many times. CDR3: CASRLQGAPEKLFF. The CDR3 coding sequence is TGTGCCAGCAGGCTACAGGGGGCGCCGGAAAAACTGTTTTTT. The V and J genes are TRBV25-1 and TRBJ1-4; 9 nucleotides line up with TRBD1. With V trimmed by 6 bases and J by 8 bases, 7 bases remained unmatched. This CDR3 contains 14 residues. The germline CDR1 and CDR2 sequences are MGHDK and SYGVNS.

V gene TRBV29-1 combines with J gene TRBJ2-1; 10 nucleotides align to TRBD2. Trimming at V came to 2 bases and at J to 5 bases, leaving 3 bases not matched to a gene. Looked up from germline, CDR1 is SQVTM and CDR2 is ANQGSEA. The CDR3 has 14 amino acids. CDR3 DNA sequence: TGCAGCGTTGAACGGCTAGCGGGGGACAATGAGCAGTTCTTC. This translates into CSVERLAGDNEQFF.

This clonotype was seen only a few times. The CDR3 here is CASSYSQVRGYTF. CDR3 bases: TGTGCCAGCAGTTACTCCCAGGTCCGCGGCTACACCTTC. The chain joins TRBV6-8 to TRBJ1-2; D gene unclear. The length of the CDR3 is 13 residues. V lost 0 bases to trimming and J lost 8 bases, with 10 bases between them. Looked up from germline, CDR1 is MNHGY and CDR2 is SAAAGT.

This clonotype showed up just a few times. The chain recombines TRBV12-3 or TRBV12-4 with TRBJ1-2, with 7 bases lining up with TRBD1. Losses at the gene ends were 7 bases for V and 4 bases for J; bases not matched to a gene: 9. The CDR3 consists of 14 residues. For the CDR3, the DNA is TGTGCCAGCACCCGACAGGGCACCCTCTATGGCTACACCTTC. Its translation is CASTRQGTLYGYTF.

A remark on this clonotype: Possible read error: a much larger clone is one base away. The V and J genes are TRBV4-1 and TRBJ2-2; 10 nucleotides agree with TRBD1. With 3 bases clipped from V and 3 bases from J, the junction kept 4 bases outside the gene matches. The CDR3 has 16 residues. The V gene's germline CDR1 is MGHRA and CDR2 YSYEKL. DNA of the CDR3: TGCGCCAGCAGCCAGGGACAGGGGTACGACACCGGGGAGCTGTTTTTT. Its protein is CASSQGQGYDTGELFF.

This chain uses TRBV6-5 with TRBJ2-1; 10 bases are shared with TRBD2. The CDR3 sequence is 14 residues long. Trimming removed 2 bases from V and 9 bases from J; junction bases left unmatched: 4. Germline V CDR1 and CDR2: MNHEY, SVGAGI. Here the CDR3 reads CASSYQAGGGEQFF. In DNA, the CDR3 is TGTGCCAGCAGTTACCAAGCGGGGGGGGGTGAGCAGTTCTTC.

This clonotype was seen more than once but under ten times. The rearrangement uses TRBV28 and TRBJ1-2; D may be TRBD1 (6 bases). Trimming cost V 5 bases and J 5 bases, with 24 bases left between them. This CDR3 is built from 17 residues. Germline values: CDR1 MDHEN, CDR2 SYDVKM. The chain's CDR3 is CASSAWGQGRLEYGYTF. DNA for the CDR3: TGTGCCAGCAGTGCTTGGGGGCAGGGCAGACTAGAATATGGCTACACCTTC.